These T cell receptor beta chains were read from a single sample in a study of T-cell memory formation after mild COVID-19. MiXCR, applied by TCRdb to the 5' RACE reads, yields one record per CDR3 protein. The table shows about 560,000 distinct CDR3 sequences, with about 20% occurring only once. Sequencing was carried out using PBMCs or a T cell subset sorted from them (not recorded which). The receptors originated from an adult woman who had mild COVID-19 (a few samples of this study predate the infection). Cell type and time point are not known. Both conserved end residues are part of each CDR3. Each record gives: J gene, D gene, clone size, V gene, CDR3 DNA, CDR3 protein. The D gene is left open where the match is weak. Size values are once, few and many counts, or a class for expanded clones, and some rows have none.

TRBJ2-1	TRBD2	few	TRBV20-1	TGCAGTGCTCGAGTTCGACTAGCGGGGGGCAATGAGCAGTTCTTC	CSARVRLAGGNEQFF
TRBJ2-1	-	-	TRBV7-6	TGTGCCAGCAGCTTAGTCCCACTTCAGCTCAATGAGCAGTTCTTC	CASSLVPLQLNEQFF
TRBJ1-2	TRBD1	-	TRBV9	TGTGCCAGCAGCGTAGGAGGGGGCAGATATGGCTACACCTTC	CASSVGGGRYGYTF
TRBJ1-5	-	-	TRBV30	TGTGCCTGGAGTCCCCGGGACCTCCGAGGTAATCAGCCCCAGCATTTT	CAWSPRDLRGNQPQHF
TRBJ2-6	TRBD1	-	TRBV6-5	TGTGCCAGCAGAGGAACTGGGACAGGGGCTCGACTTTCTGGGGCCAACGTCCTGACTTTC	CASRGTGTGARLSGANVLTF
TRBJ1-1	-	few	TRBV4-1	TGCGCCAGCAGCCAGCACAACACTGAAGCTTTCTTT	CASSQHNTEAFF
TRBJ2-7	-	few	TRBV7-8	TGTGCCAGCAGCTTAGGCCAGGGGATACAGTACTTC	CASSLGQGIQYF
TRBJ1-5	TRBD1	few	TRBV9	TGTGCCAGCAGCGCCGGGACAGGGGATAATCAGCCCCAGCATTTT	CASSAGTGDNQPQHF
TRBJ2-5	-	-	TRBV13	TGTGCCAGCAGCTCGTTCGGAGAGACCCAGTACTTC	CASSSFGETQYF
TRBJ2-1	-	-	TRBV30	TGTGCCTGGAGCCTGACACCGGCCGGAAGCAATGAGCAGTTCTTC	CAWSLTPAGSNEQFF
TRBJ2-3	TRBD2	few	TRBV4-3	TGCGCCAGCAGCCAAGATCCGGTTTCTGGCGGGAGGGGGGTAGATACGCAGTATTTT	CASSQDPVSGGRGVDTQYF
TRBJ1-2	-	-	TRBV3-1	TGTGCCAGCAGCCAAGTGCGATCTGACTATGGCTACACCTTC	CASSQVRSDYGYTF
TRBJ1-3	-	-	TRBV6-1	TGTGCCAGCAGGAAGGGCTCGGGAAACACCATATATTTT	CASRKGSGNTIYF
TRBJ2-3	-	-	TRBV24-1	TGTGCCACCAGTGTCTGGGGAGAATCTAGCACAGATACGCAGTATTTT	CATSVWGESSTDTQYF
TRBJ1-2	TRBD1	many	TRBV12-3/TRBV12-4	TGTGCCAGCAGTCCAGACAGGGGCTATGGCTACACCTTC	CASSPDRGYGYTF
TRBJ2-1	-	-	TRBV11-2	TGTGCCAGCAGCGCCAACGGGCAAGGATCCTACAATGAGCAGTTCTTC	CASSANGQGSYNEQFF
TRBJ2-5	-	-	TRBV5-4	TGTGCCAGCAGCTTCAGGGGACAAGGAGAGACCCAGTACTTC	CASSFRGQGETQYF
TRBJ2-2	-	few	TRBV9	TGTGCCAGCACCGGGGGGCGGAACCGAGGCACCGGGGAGCTGTTTTTT	CASTGGRNRGTGELFF
TRBJ2-1	-	-	TRBV7-3	TGTGCCAGCAGCAAGGCGGCAGTGGGGCCCTCCTACAATGAGCAGTTCTTC	CASSKAAVGPSYNEQFF
TRBJ1-6	TRBD1	-	TRBV2	TGTGCCAGCAGCAGACAGGGAGGCGATTCACCCCTCCACTTT	CASSRQGGDSPLHF